Sequencing of this T cell receptor beta chain was carried out in a study of early T cells in non-severe SARS-CoV-2 infection. Across the study: Bulk RNA isolated from unsorted whole blood underwent sequencing; chains were not paired.

Trimming pared 6 bases from V and 4 bases from J, leaving 15 bases between. Germline V gene lookup returns CDR1 SQVTM and CDR2 ANQGSEA. This CDR3 spans 14 amino acids. This clonotype was seen a handful of times. Its target is unknown. Study findings and constraints: VDJdb matches were skewed toward anti-spike CD8 T cell responses.

Unique molecular identifiers tagged individual cDNA molecules. MiXCR, applied by TCRdb to the 5' RACE reads, yields one record per CDR3 protein. The sample records around 100,000 distinct CDR3 sequences, around 17% being singletons. The TCR was taken from an adult who was a healthcare worker with PCR-confirmed SARS-CoV-2 infection or an uninfected control (not recorded which). Sequenced input: whole blood. This chain joins TRBV29-1 and TRBJ2-2; a weak D match, TRBD1 (7 bases). CDR3 sequence: CSVRQGDFTGELFF. CDR3 sequence (DNA): TGCAGCGTGCGGCAGGGGGACTTCACCGGGGAGCTGTTTTTT.